This T cell receptor (beta chain) is drawn from a study of sequential checkpoint blockade in melanoma (dated by TCRdb to the late 2010s). Looking at the study overall: In a 1:1 randomization, patients received either first-line nivolumab then ipilimumab (arm A) or ipilimumab then nivolumab (arm B). Maintenance nivolumab came after each of the two trial sequences.

Findings and caveats that apply to the study as a whole: Validation of the response-prediction model combining TCR metrics and mutation burden is needed in larger, independent patient cohorts.

Note on this clone: Its antigen specificity is not known. Base qualities were left out, and no much larger clone turns up one base away.

The immunoSEQ Assay was used to immunosequence TCRbeta CDR3 regions from genomic DNA. Before high-throughput sequencing, the genomic DNA was amplified using bias-controlled multiplex PCR. Per the source publication's procedure: To quantify the absolute abundance of each unique TCRbeta CDR3 region, the sequences were collapsed and filtered. Clonality was defined as 1 minus Pielou's evenness and was calculated using productive rearrangements only. A previously published method was used to identify clones whose frequencies were significantly greater in on-treatment samples than in baseline samples. As stored in TCRdb, this immuneACCESS dataset retains in-frame rearrangements with V and J assigned. A fraction of the clones does not appear; measured against another copy, unresolved V genes explain less than half of the discrepancy, and the remainder lacks a known reason. V, J and clone size are those of that table, while D and trimming were read from the DNA. In all, the sample holds about 6,200 clones, and approximately 53% of those were seen once. The ten most abundant clones make up 45% to 50% of the sample.

Explained via the paper, the treatment or condition label denotes: randomized to nivolumab then ipilimumab (arm A) or the reverse (arm B). No trial patient had received prior DNA-damaging chemotherapy. Live CD3+CD8+ cells negative for CD19 and CD56 were sorted from thawed PBMCs on a FACS Aria II flow cytometer. CheckMate 064, a randomized, open-label phase II trial of sequential checkpoint blockade, was the source of the samples, all of which came from patients with melanoma. Peripheral blood mononuclear cells were obtained through leukapheresis, purified using Ficoll-Paque, and frozen in human serum containing approximately 10% DMSO. Right after sorting, the blood CD3+CD8+ cells were verified to be >95% pure, and DNA extraction followed. For this chain, trimming is 8 bases at the V end and 1 base at the J end, and the number of junction bases without a gene match is 7. Inclusive of the bounding cysteine and phenylalanine, the CDR3 is 14 residues long. The sequence is cut down to CDR3 DNA, 42 bases in frame from base 1. According to the germline V gene (reference sequence), CDR1 reads LNHDA and CDR2 reads SQIVND.

The source was CD8+ T cells sorted from blood (inferred from file names), collected from a patient given nivolumab and ipilimumab in sequence. This clonotype originated in a human donor with melanoma. The V gene is TRBV19 and the J gene is TRBJ1-1; TRBD1 lines up with 7 middle nucleotides. The CDR3 region has the sequence CASDPGTANTEAFF. The nucleotide sequence is given as TGTGCCAGTGATCCCGGGACAGCGAACACTGAAGCTTTCTTT.